The 8 T cell receptor beta chains reported below all come from one sample, sequenced in a study of T cell changes during pregnancy in multiple sclerosis. Assay used: immunoSEQ multiplex PCR; TCRdb lists only in-frame clones, some missing. The sample includes some 49,000 clones, 90% of them seen just once. The input for sequencing was peripheral blood, taken after pregnancy. These receptor sequences come from a female donor in good health, enrolled as a control in a pregnancy study.

This sequence joins TRBV2 and TRBJ2-7; 9 nucleotides align to TRBD2. This CDR3 region has 16 residues. Trimming took 4 bases from V and 5 from J; bases not matched to a gene: 12. Per germline, CDR1 SNHLY and CDR2 FYNNEI. The DNA of the CDR3 is TGTGCCAGCAGTGGGGGCGCGGGAGGGCGTTTTAACGAGCAGTACTTC. It yields the protein CASSGGAGGRFNEQYF.

The chain combines TRBV2 with TRBJ2-1, with TRBD2 identical over 15 bases. Trimming removed 6 bases from V and 12 bases from J; junction bases left unmatched: 6. Germline values: CDR1 SNHLY, CDR2 FYNNEI. The CDR3 runs to 14 residues. The CDR3: CASRGPGLAGGQFF. The CDR3 DNA sequence: TGTGCCAGCAGGGGTCCGGGACTAGCGGGGGGGCAGTTCTTC.

This chain connects TRBV28 to TRBJ2-7; 8 bases agree with TRBD1. The J segment lost 4 bases and the V segment lost 10 bases, leaving 9 bases of the junction unmatched. Germline V gene lookup returns CDR1 MDHEN and CDR2 SYDVKM. This CDR3 is 13 amino acids long. CDR3 protein: CATLDRVGYEQYF. The DNA for the CDR3 is TGTGCCACCCTGGACAGGGTTGGGTACGAGCAGTACTTC.

The V gene is TRBV15, the J gene TRBJ2-7, with TRBD1 matching over 8 bases. This CDR3 has 14 amino acids. CDR1 is LNHNV and CDR2 is YYDKDF in the germline V gene (reference sequence). The J segment lost 3 bases and the V segment lost 5 bases, leaving 6 bases of the junction unmatched. The CDR3, as DNA: TGTGCCACCAGCCGAAAGGACAGGGTCTACGAGCAGTACTTC. Residues: CATSRKDRVYEQYF.

This clone occurred a few times. The chain couples TRBV6-1 to TRBJ2-7; 7 bases align to TRBD1. The CDR3 totals 13 residues. Germline-derived CDR1 and CDR2 are MNHNS and SASEGT. Trimming cost V 6 bases and J 4 bases; bases outside gene matches: 6. In DNA, the CDR3 is TGTGCCAGCAGAGAGGCAGGGGGATACGAGCAGTACTTC. It yields the protein CASREAGGYEQYF.

The chain combines TRBV9 with TRBJ2-3; tentatively, D is TRBD2 (6 bases). The CDR3 is made up of 15 amino acids. The germline V gene encodes CDR1 SGDLS and CDR2 YYNGEE. The ends were cut back, 4 bases at V and 7 bases at J, with 19 bases in the middle. CDR3 in amino acids: CASSPEGTPGNTQYF. For the CDR3, the DNA is TGTGCCAGCAGCCCCGAAGGGACTCCCGGGAATACGCAGTATTTT.

The chain employs TRBV19 and TRBJ1-2; 7 positions agree with TRBD1. CDR3 length equals 16 residues. Germline values: CDR1 LNHDA, CDR2 SQIVND (reference sequence). V trimming: 1 base; J trimming: 3 bases; junction bases outside the gene matches: 8. CDR3 residues: CASSIGQGLRDYGYTF. For the CDR3, the DNA is TGTGCCAGTAGTATAGGACAGGGATTACGGGACTATGGCTACACCTTC.

The chain joins TRBV6-5 to TRBJ2-7; 13 bases are shared with TRBD2. This CDR3 region has 14 residues. CDR1 is MNHEY and CDR2 is SVGAGI in the germline V gene. V was clipped by 6 bases and J by 2 bases; unmatched bases: 1. In DNA, the CDR3 is TGTGCCAGCAGAACTAGCGGGGGGGCCTACGAGCAGTACTTC. Residues: CASRTSGGAYEQYF.